This T cell receptor (beta chain) was recorded in a study of persistence of HIV-infected CD4 T cells (dated by TCRdb to 2018 to 2021). At the level of the whole study: Suppressive ART had been received by participants for a median of about eight years. Peripheral blood samples of up to roughly 200 mL were taken at multiple time points, with the exception of a couple of participants who underwent leukapheresis at a single time point. Anti-CD3/anti-CD28 stimulation activated a higher proportion of cells, with a lower memory fraction, than antigen stimulation. CMV- and HIV-1 Gag-responding CD4+ T cells were isolated from ART-treated individuals so that antigen-driven clonal expansion of HIV-1-infected cells could be examined. Proviral sequencing was used to assess clonality among infected cells, whereas TCRbeta sequencing gauged the clonality of all cells within each sorted population. The TCR cluster analysis across participants included 8 participants for CMV and roughly 7 participants for Gag.

Results the study describes overall, beyond this receptor: A correlation was observed between TCR oligoclonality and proviral oligoclonality within the same sorted populations. Only a small number of individuals took part in the study, and only a limited range of antigens was tested. Bulk TCR analyses could not be limited to the rare CMV-responding cells that actually contained HIV-1 proviruses. TCRbeta richness in CMV- and Gag-responding cells was significantly lower than in anti-CD3/anti-CD28-responding cells; CMV-responding cells had higher oligoclonality than CD3/CD28-stimulated and Gag-responding cells. Degenerate expanded CDR3beta sequences were enriched in antigen-responding cells, suggesting convergent selection of CD4+ responses to CMV and Gag.

The immunoSEQ hsTCRB assay version 4, run in survey mode, was used to sequence TCRbeta repertoires from genomic DNA. For TCRbeta sequencing, genomic DNA was diluted to 8 to 10 ng/uL, with up to 1 ug used per sample. On the authors' methods: TCRbeta data analysis was done in ImmunoSeq Analyzer 3.0, and diversity was calculated on productive nucleotide rearrangements. Using the Immunarch R package, lower-bound TCR diversity was estimated with the improved Chao index and clonality was estimated with the Gini coefficient. Different nucleotide rearrangements encoding the same CDR3beta amino acid sequence were treated as distinct clonotypes. Differential abundance analysis identified TCRbeta sequences significantly enriched in antigen-responding cells relative to anti-CD3/anti-CD28-activated cells. Using predicted peptide-MHC specificity as the basis, GLIPH2 grouped TCRs into clusters, both for each participant individually and for the merged data sets that combined participants. What TCRdb holds here is the immuneACCESS table cut down to in-frame rearrangements. Part of the clones is not present; checked against another copy, under half of the missing clones reflect an unresolved V gene, and the others are unexplained. V, J and clone size are those of that table, while D and trimming were read from the DNA. The sample table contains about 43,000 clones; only one count was recorded for 70% to 90% of them. Clones ranked in the top ten supply about 0.94% of the sample.

In light of the paper, this sample's treatment or condition label describes: suppressive antiretroviral therapy. Cells were stimulated with anti-CD3/anti-CD28 magnetic beads as a nonspecific positive control representing the CD4+ T cell repertoire. CD4+ T cells that responded were sorted based on upregulation of both CD40 ligand and CD69. HIV-1-infected adults in whom suppressive ART had been started during chronic infection were enrolled as participants. Participants had undetectable plasma HIV-1 RNA below 50 copies/mL for at least 4 years. To be included, participants needed a CD4+ T cell count above 400 cells/uL and a positive CMV serology. Before stimulation, PBMCs were isolated using density centrifugation and depleted of CD8+ T cells. For 15 to 20 hours, the CD8-depleted PBMCs were stimulated with anti-CD28/CD49d costimulation, a CD40-blocking antibody, and enfuvirtide to prevent new infections. Sorting was done on either a Beckman Coulter MoFlo Legacy or an XDP sorter, and propidium iodide was used to exclude dead cells. Genomic DNA was extracted with the QIAamp DNA Mini Kit for samples above one million cells, otherwise with the Quick-DNA Microprep Kit.

V was cut back by 6 bases and J by 2 bases, leaving a gap of 17 bases between them. As encoded in the germline V gene, CDR1 is MNHEY while CDR2 is SVGAGI. Counted from cysteine to phenylalanine, this CDR3 has 15 amino acids. The DNA shown is the 45-base CDR3, in frame from base 1. Remarks on this clone: Its binding antigen is unknown. One base away there is no much larger clone; base qualities are not given.

Rearrangement joined TRBV6-5 to TRBJ2-7, with a tentative D call of TRBD1 or TRBD2, each matching 5 bases. The sequences come from CD4+ T cells sorted from PBMCs after roughly 19-hour stimulation, collected from a patient who received antiretroviral therapy. The cell subset or site label on this specimen signifies: CD40L+CD69+ CD4 T cells responding to anti-CD3/anti-CD28 beads, representing the overall repertoire. The receptor was derived from an adult man with HIV who was CMV-seropositive. The DNA is as follows: TGTGCCAGCAGGGCTGAAGGGGACGACACCTACGAGCAGTACTTC. It encodes CASRAEGDDTYEQYF.